This entry concerns a single TCR beta chain. Its antigen is still unknown. This entry is derived from a study of shared clonotypes between healthy human individuals. The overall study: CD4 naive and memory got three plates each, CD8 naive two, CD8 memory one.

Study-wide results and limits: A reduction in generation probabilities was seen for non-shared clonotypes relative to those shared by all four donors. Only a few donors were included, so the genetic and exposure-history diversity represented was limited.

CD4+ cell separation produced CD45RA+ naive and CD45RA-negative memory subsets. Sequencing was performed with immunoSEQ multiplex PCR; in TCRdb, only in-frame clones are kept and a portion is missing. The sample shows roughly 2,300,000 clones, less than 95% of them seen only once. J lost 5 bases, V lost 2 bases, and 2 bases had no gene match. CDR3 length: 14 amino acids. CDR1 and CDR2 (germline): LGHNA, YSLEER. The TCR comes from a man between 18 and 29 years old in good health. Some clones in this sample may be carry-over from other donors' samples. The J gene is TRBJ2-2, the V gene TRBV4-3, with 7 positions matching TRBD1. The material sequenced was naive CD4+ T cells from PBMCs. Subset noted: CD45RA+ positively selected. CDR3 amino acids: CASSQPTGTGELFF. In nucleotides, the CDR3 is TGCGCCAGCAGCCAACCGACAGGGACCGGGGAGCTGTTTTTT.